This TCR beta chain was observed in a study of T cell clusters in autoimmune cytopenias. Study results and caveats: Functional roles of the in silico T cell clusters still await experimental validation. Clustering suggested that physiological T cell clusters were missing in primary autoimmune cytopenia patients.

This clonotype is medium-sized by frequency. The antigen is undetermined. TRB was amplified by touch-down multiplex PCR, primer pools A and B combined. TCRdb derives one entry per CDR3 protein from the multiplex PCR reads, leaving out DNA. The specimen's table records about 6,300 distinct CDR3 sequences. The CDR3 covers 16 residues. The germline V gene has CDR1 LNHNV and CDR2 YYDKDF (reference sequence). Tens of thousands of genome equivalents of blood DNA were amplified for TRB. Source material: peripheral blood. V usage is TRBV15 and J usage is TRBJ2-1; TCRdb proposes TRBD1, but this gene call is untestable without DNA. The clonotype was recovered from a human donor with an autoimmune cytopenia or autoimmune hepatitis (not recorded which). This CDR3 reads CATSRAETGAPSEQFF.